This TCR beta chain came from a study of blood T cell repertoires in COVID-19. Trimming shortened V by 4 bases and J by 0 bases, and 10 bases separated the two germline ends. The CDR3 totals 15 residues. The germline V gene has CDR1 MNHEY and CDR2 SMNVEV (reference sequence). Source study methods: Amplification with reference gene primers provided the estimates of nucleated cell counts. Profiled with immunoSEQ multiplex PCR; TCRdb holds only in-frame clones, not every one. V, J and clone size were drawn from that table, and D and trimming were deduced from the DNA. This table holds some 52,000 clones, 85% to 90% found once.

The chain links TRBV27 to TRBJ2-4; D may be TRBD1 (5 bases). The clonotype was recovered from a human donor in a cohort sampled during active COVID-19. Sequenced input: peripheral blood. The CDR3 coding sequence is TGTGCCAGCAGTTCCCCAGGGCTAGCCAAAAACATTCAGTACTTC. Its protein is CASSSPGLAKNIQYF.